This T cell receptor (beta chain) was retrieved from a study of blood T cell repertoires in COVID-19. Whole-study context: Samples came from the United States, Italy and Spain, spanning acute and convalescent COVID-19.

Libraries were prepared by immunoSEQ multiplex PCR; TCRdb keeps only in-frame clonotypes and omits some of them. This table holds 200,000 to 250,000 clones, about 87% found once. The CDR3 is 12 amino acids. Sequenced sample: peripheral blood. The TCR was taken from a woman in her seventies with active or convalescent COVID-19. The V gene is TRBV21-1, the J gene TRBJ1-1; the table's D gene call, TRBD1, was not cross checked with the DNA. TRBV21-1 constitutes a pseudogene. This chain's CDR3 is CASRIGQGLAFF. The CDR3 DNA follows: TGTGCCAGCAGAATTGGACAAGGGCTGGCTTTCTTT.